The 17 T cell receptor beta chains presented below share a single source sample, sequenced in a study of CD8 T cells in Susac syndrome. Roughly 0.45 to 1 ug RNA was reverse transcribed with random hexamers. TCRdb reanalysed the immunoSEQ multiplex PCR reads using MiXCR and keeps one entry per CDR3 protein. In the table there are 74,000 or so distinct CDR3 sequences, around 93% of which are singletons. Sequenced input: CD4+ T cells from PBMCs. The receptors here all came from a human donor with Susac syndrome.

The chain recombines TRBV5-1 with TRBJ2-7, with 10 nucleotides matching TRBD1. Germline-derived CDR1 and CDR2 are SGHRS and YFSETQ. V lost 1 base and J lost 2; bases outside the gene matches: 9. The CDR3 loop spans 17 amino acids. As DNA, the CDR3 is TGCGCCAGCAGCTTGCGGCCCGGACAGGGGGAAGCCTACGAGCAGTACTTC. Its translation: CASSLRPGQGEAYEQYF.

V is TRBV20-1 and J is TRBJ2-7; 9 nucleotides match TRBD2. Germline CDR1 and CDR2: DFQATT and SNEGSKA (reference sequence). This CDR3 contains 13 residues. The trim removed 5 bases at V and 4 bases at J, leaving 6 bases unmatched. The CDR3 spells CSAPAGGRYEQYF. CDR3 nucleotides: TGCAGTGCTCCGGCGGGGGGGCGGTACGAGCAGTACTTC.

The chain is built from TRBV19 and TRBJ1-5, with 11 bases matching TRBD1. Germline V gene lookup returns CDR1 LNHDA and CDR2 SQIVND (reference sequence). This CDR3 contains 16 residues. After removal of 4 bases from V and 4 bases from J, the junction contained 6 bases not matched to a gene. The CDR3 DNA reads as TGTGCCAGTAGTACCGTTGGACAGGGGGCTAATCAGCCCCAGCATTTT. Its protein product is CASSTVGQGANQPQHF.

V gene TRBV9 combines with J gene TRBJ2-5, with D maybe TRBD1 (7 bases). With 0 bases removed from V and 5 bases from J, the gap between germline ends came to 17 bases. This CDR3 spans 16 amino acids. In germline, CDR1 is SGDLS, CDR2 YYNGEE. The chain's CDR3 is CASSVGGGGGGETQYF. The CDR3 DNA sequence: TGTGCCAGCAGCGTAGGGGGTGGAGGGGGCGGCGAGACCCAGTACTTC.

CDR3 DNA: TGTGCCAGCAGCTCCCCCGGCGGATCAAACTATGGCTACACCTTC. Protein product: CASSSPGGSNYGYTF. This rearrangement joins TRBV7-9 to TRBJ1-2; no clear D. The CDR3 runs 15 residues. The germline V gene has CDR1 SEHNR and CDR2 FQNEAQ (reference sequence). Trimming stripped 4 bases from V and 2 bases from J, with 14 bases between. Full variable domain (missing parts from reference TRBV7-9 and TRBJ1-2): DTGVSQNPRHKITKRGQNVTFRCDPISEHNRLYWYRQTLGQGPEFLTYFQNEAQLEKSRLLSDRFSAERPKGSFSTLEIQRTEQGDSAMYLCASSSPGGSNYGYTFGSGTRLTVV.

The chain combines TRBV5-4 with TRBJ1-6, with 8 bases matching TRBD1. The CDR3 is 17 amino acids. J was trimmed by 10 bases and V by 2 bases; bases with no gene match: 14. The germline CDR1 and CDR2 sequences are SGHNT and YYREEE (reference sequence). CDR3 amino acids: CASSFRQTGTGGSPLHF. CDR3 nucleotides: TGTGCCAGCAGCTTTCGACAAACCGGGACAGGCGGATCACCCCTCCACTTT.

The CDR3 DNA follows: TGTGCCTGGAGTGTACTCCGGGGCCATGGCTACACCTTC. Translating it yields CAWSVLRGHGYTF. The chain combines TRBV30 with TRBJ1-2, with a tentative D call TRBD1 (5 bases). The V end lost 0 bases, the J end lost 6 bases, and 11 bases lay between the germline ends. Germline-derived CDR1 and CDR2 are GTSNPN and SVGIG (reference sequence). The CDR3 consists of 13 residues.

V usage is TRBV2 and J usage is TRBJ2-5, with 15 bases fitting TRBD2. V dropped 5 bases and J dropped 5; count of bases not matched to a gene: 3. The germline gives CDR1 SNHLY, CDR2 FYNNEI. This CDR3 region has 15 residues. CDR3 residues: CASSQGTSGGETQYF. CDR3 sequence (DNA): TGTGCCAGCAGTCAAGGGACTAGCGGGGGGGAGACCCAGTACTTC.

The chain employs TRBV28 and TRBJ1-4; 7 nucleotides align to TRBD1. Looked up from germline, CDR1 is MDHEN and CDR2 is SYDVKM. The CDR3 consists of 18 residues. Trimming took 2 bases from V and 5 from J; bases not matched to a gene: 14. CDR3 in amino acids: CASSLPNLHRGWNEKLFF. The CDR3 bases are TGTGCCAGCAGTTTACCTAACCTCCACAGGGGATGGAATGAAAAACTGTTTTTT.

The chain uses TRBV3-1 and TRBJ1-4, with D maybe TRBD1 (5 bases). The CDR3 contains 11 residues. CDR1 is LGHDT, CDR2 YNNKEL, per germline (reference sequence). The CDR3 spells CVRAQGEKLFF. In DNA form, the CDR3 reads TGTGTCCGGGCCCAGGGTGAAAAACTGTTTTTT. The variable domain in full, with the rest retrieved from reference TRBV3-1 and TRBJ1-4, is DTAVSQTPKYLVTQMGNDKSIKCEQNLGHDTMYWYKQDSKKFLKIMFSYNNKELIINETVPNRFSPKSPDKAHLNLHINSLELGDSAVYFCVRAQGEKLFFGSGTQLSVL.

The table lists this clonotype with a count of one. This rearrangement joins TRBV3-1 to TRBJ2-7; the D gene is possibly TRBD2 (5 bases). The germline gives CDR1 LGHDT, CDR2 YNNKEL (reference sequence). This CDR3 comprises 13 residues. V was cut by 0 bases and J by 7 bases, with 10 bases left in between. DNA of the CDR3: TGTGCCAGCAGCCAAGAAATTAGGGAGGAGCAGTACTTC. Amino acid sequence: CASSQEIREEQYF.

J is TRBJ2-6 and V is TRBV7-2, with 8 bases aligning to TRBD1. With 3 bases clipped from V and 6 bases from J, the junction kept 7 bases outside the gene matches. The CDR3 runs 16 residues. The germline gives CDR1 SGHTA, CDR2 FQGNSA. The CDR3 DNA reads as TGTGCCAGCAGCTTCCCCAGGGGGCAGGTGGCCAACGTCCTGACTTTC. Encoded protein: CASSFPRGQVANVLTF.

This rearrangement joins TRBV7-2 to TRBJ2-3; D gene uncertain. Trimming left V 3 bases short and J 6 bases short, with 10 bases between. This CDR3 spans 13 amino acids. In germline, CDR1 is SGHTA, CDR2 FQGNSA. In DNA form, the CDR3 reads TGTGCCAGCAGCTTCCATCTGGGGGATACGCAGTATTTT. It encodes CASSFHLGDTQYF.

The rearrangement uses TRBV4-2 and TRBJ2-1; D gene unclear. Looked up from germline, CDR1 is LGHNA and CDR2 is YNFKEQ. V lost 0 bases and J 5 bases, leaving 5 bases between the germline ends. The CDR3 covers 13 residues. In DNA form, the CDR3 reads TGTGCCAGCAGCCAAGATGTGGACAATGAGCAGTTCTTC. The encoded protein is CASSQDVDNEQFF.

This clonotype came up once. The J gene is TRBJ1-2, the V gene TRBV2, with 9 bases that match TRBD1. Looked up from germline, CDR1 is SNHLY and CDR2 is FYNNEI. CDR3 length: 14 residues. V lost 6 bases and J lost 7; bases outside the gene matches: 9. The CDR3 nucleotides read TGTGCCAGCAGGTCCGGGACAGGGCCGGGTGGCTACACCTTC. Translated: CASRSGTGPGGYTF.

The genes are TRBV20-1 and TRBJ2-7; 7 bases are shared with TRBD1. The CDR3 has 15 amino acids. CDR1 and CDR2 (germline): DFQATT, SNEGSKA (reference sequence). Germline trimming cut 3 bases from V and 0 bases from J; bases unmatched to any gene: 8. The CDR3 DNA reads TGCAGTGCTAGGGAACAGGGGAGCGGCTCCTACGAGCAGTACTTC. It translates to CSAREQGSGSYEQYF.

This chain joins TRBV20-1 and TRBJ2-4; D possibly corresponds to TRBD1 (6 bases). V lost 6 bases and J lost 1, with 13 bases in between. CDR1 and CDR2 (germline): DFQATT, SNEGSKA (reference sequence). The CDR3 covers 14 residues. The CDR3 DNA reads as TGCAGTGCCCGGCAGGGGATGGCCAAAAACATTCAGTACTTC. It yields the protein CSARQGMAKNIQYF.